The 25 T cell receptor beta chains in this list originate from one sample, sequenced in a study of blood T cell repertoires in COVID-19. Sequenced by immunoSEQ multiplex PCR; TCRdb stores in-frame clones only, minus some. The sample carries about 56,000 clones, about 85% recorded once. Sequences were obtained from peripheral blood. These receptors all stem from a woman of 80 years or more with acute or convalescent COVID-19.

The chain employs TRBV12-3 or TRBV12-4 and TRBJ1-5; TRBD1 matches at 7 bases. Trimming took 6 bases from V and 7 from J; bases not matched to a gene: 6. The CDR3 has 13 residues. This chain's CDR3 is CASSRRQGQPQHF. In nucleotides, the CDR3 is TGTGCCAGCAGCAGACGACAGGGACAGCCCCAGCATTTT.

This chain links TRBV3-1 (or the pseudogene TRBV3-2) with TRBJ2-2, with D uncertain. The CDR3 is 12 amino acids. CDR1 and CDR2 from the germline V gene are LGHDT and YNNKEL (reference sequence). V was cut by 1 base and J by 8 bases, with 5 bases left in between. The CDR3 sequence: CASSQVEGELFF. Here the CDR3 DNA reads TGTGCCAGCAGCCAAGTCGAGGGGGAGCTGTTTTTT.

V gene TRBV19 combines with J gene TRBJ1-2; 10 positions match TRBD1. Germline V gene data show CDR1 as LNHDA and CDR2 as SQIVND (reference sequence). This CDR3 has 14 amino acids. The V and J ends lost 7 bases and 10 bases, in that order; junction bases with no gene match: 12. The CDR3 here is CASIRTGGSLDYTF. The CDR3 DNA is TGTGCCAGTATCCGGACAGGGGGGTCTCTTGACTACACCTTC.

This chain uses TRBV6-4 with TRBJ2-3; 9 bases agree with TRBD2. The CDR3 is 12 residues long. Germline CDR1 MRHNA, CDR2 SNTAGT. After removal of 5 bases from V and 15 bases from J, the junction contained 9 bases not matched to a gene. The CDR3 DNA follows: TGTGCCAGCAGTCCACCGGGACTAGCAAGCTATTTT. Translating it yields CASSPPGLASYF.

The CDR3 bases are TGCGCCAGCAGCCCGGACAGCGGTAATTCACCCCTCCACTTT. Amino acid sequence: CASSPDSGNSPLHF. The gene calls are TRBV5-1 and TRBJ1-6, with D possibly TRBD1 on 6 matching bases. CDR1 SGHRS and CDR2 YFSETQ come from the germline V gene. The V end lost 4 bases, the J end lost 6 bases, and 11 bases lay between the germline ends. CDR3 length: 14 amino acids. The full variable domain, its missing parts supplied by reference TRBV5-1 and TRBJ1-6, is KAGVTQTPRYLIKTRGQQVTLSCSPISGHRSVSWYQQTPGQGLQFLFEYFSETQRNKGNFPGRFSGRQFSNSRSEMNVSTLELGDSALYLCASSPDSGNSPLHFGNGTRLTVT.

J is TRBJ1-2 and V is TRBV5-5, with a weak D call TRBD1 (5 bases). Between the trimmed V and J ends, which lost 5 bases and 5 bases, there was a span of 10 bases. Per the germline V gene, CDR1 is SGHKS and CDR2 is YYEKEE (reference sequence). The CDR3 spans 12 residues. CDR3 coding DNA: TGTGCCAGCAGTGAAGCAGGGTATGGCTACACCTTC. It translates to CASSEAGYGYTF.

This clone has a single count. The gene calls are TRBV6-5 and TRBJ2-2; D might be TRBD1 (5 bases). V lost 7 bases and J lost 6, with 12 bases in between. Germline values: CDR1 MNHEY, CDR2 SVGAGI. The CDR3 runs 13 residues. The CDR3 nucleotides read TGTGCCAGCACCCCAGGGTACGCCGGGGAGCTGTTTTTT. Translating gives CASTPGYAGELFF.

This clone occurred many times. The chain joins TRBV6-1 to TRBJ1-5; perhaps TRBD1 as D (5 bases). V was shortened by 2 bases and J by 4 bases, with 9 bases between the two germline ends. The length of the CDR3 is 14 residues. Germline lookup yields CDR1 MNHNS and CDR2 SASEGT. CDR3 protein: CASSELGTNQPQHF. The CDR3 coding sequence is TGTGCCAGCAGTGAACTAGGGACTAATCAGCCCCAGCATTTT.

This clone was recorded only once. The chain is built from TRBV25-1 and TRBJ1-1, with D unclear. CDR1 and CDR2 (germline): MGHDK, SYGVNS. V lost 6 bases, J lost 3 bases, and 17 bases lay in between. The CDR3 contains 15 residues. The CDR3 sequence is CASRDAGILYTEAFF. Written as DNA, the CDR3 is TGTGCCAGCAGGGATGCGGGGATCCTTTACACTGAAGCTTTCTTT.

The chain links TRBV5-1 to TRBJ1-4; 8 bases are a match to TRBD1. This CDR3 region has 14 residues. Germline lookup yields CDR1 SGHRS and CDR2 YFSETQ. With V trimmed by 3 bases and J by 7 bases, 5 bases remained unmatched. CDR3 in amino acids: CASSSDRVGEKLFF. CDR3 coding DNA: TGCGCCAGCAGCTCGGACAGGGTGGGTGAAAAACTGTTTTTT.

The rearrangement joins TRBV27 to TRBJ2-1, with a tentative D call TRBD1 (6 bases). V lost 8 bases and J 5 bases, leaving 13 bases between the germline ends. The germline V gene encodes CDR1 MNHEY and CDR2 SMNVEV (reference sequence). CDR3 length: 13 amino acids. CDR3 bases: TGTGCCAGCCAAAAGGACAGTAACAATGAGCAGTTCTTC. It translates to CASQKDSNNEQFF.

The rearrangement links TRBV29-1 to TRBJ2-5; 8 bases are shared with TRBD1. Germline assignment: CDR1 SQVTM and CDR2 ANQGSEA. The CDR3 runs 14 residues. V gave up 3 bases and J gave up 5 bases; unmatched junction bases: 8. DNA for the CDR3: TGCAGCGTTGACCCGGGACAGGCCGGTGAGACCCAGTACTTC. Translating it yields CSVDPGQAGETQYF.

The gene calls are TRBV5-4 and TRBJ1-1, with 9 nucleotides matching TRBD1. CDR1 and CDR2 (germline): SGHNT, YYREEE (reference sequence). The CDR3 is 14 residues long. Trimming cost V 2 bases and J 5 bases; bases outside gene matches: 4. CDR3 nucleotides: TGTGCCAGCAGCTTTAACAGGGGGCAGACTGAAGCTTTCTTT. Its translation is CASSFNRGQTEAFF.

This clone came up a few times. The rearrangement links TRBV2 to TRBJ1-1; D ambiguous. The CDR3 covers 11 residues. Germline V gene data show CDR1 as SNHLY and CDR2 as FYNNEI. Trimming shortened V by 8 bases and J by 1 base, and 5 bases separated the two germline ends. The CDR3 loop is CASPWNTEAFF. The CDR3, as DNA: TGTGCCAGCCCGTGGAACACTGAAGCTTTCTTT. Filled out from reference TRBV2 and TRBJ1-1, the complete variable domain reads EPEVTQTPSHQVTQMGQEVILRCVPISNHLYFYWYRQILGQKVEFLVSFYNNEISEKSEIFDDQFSVERPDGSNFTLKIRSTKLEDSAMYFCASPWNTEAFFGQGTRLTVV.

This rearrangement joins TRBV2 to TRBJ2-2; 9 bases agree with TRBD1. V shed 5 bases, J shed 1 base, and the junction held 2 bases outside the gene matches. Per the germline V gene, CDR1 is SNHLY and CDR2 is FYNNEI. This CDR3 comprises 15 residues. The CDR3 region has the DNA TGTGCCAGCAGTTGGGGACAGGGGAACACCGGGGAGCTGTTTTTT. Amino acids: CASSWGQGNTGELFF.

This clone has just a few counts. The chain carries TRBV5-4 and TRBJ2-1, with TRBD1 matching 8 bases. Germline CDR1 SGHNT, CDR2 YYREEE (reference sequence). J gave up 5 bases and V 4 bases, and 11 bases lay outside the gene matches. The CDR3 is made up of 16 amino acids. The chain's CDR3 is CASSPYTGGRDNEQFF. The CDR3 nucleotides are TGTGCCAGCAGCCCTTATACAGGGGGAAGGGACAATGAGCAGTTCTTC.

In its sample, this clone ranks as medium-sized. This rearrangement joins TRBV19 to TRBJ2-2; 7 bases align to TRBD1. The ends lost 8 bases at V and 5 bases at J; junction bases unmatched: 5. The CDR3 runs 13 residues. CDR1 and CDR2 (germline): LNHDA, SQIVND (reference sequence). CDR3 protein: CASQRQGTGELFF. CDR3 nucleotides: TGTGCCAGTCAACGACAGGGTACCGGGGAGCTGTTTTTT.

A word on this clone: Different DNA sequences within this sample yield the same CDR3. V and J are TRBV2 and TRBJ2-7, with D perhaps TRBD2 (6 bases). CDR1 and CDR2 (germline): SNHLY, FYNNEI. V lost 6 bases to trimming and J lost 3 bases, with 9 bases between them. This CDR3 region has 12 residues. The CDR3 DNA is TGTGCCAGCAGGGCCGGGAGCTACGAGCAGTACTTC. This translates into CASRAGSYEQYF.

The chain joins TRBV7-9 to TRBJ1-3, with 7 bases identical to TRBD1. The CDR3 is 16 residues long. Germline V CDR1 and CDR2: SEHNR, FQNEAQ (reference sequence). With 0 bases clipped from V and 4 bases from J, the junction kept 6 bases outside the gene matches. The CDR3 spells CASSLAGGGPGNTIYF. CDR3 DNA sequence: TGTGCCAGCAGCTTAGCAGGGGGCGGTCCCGGAAACACCATATATTTT.

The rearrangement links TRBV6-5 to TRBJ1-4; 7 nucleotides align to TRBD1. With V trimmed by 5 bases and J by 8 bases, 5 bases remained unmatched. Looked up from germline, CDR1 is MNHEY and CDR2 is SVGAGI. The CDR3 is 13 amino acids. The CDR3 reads CASSPNRGEKLFF. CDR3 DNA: TGTGCCAGCAGTCCAAACAGGGGAGAAAAACTGTTTTTT.

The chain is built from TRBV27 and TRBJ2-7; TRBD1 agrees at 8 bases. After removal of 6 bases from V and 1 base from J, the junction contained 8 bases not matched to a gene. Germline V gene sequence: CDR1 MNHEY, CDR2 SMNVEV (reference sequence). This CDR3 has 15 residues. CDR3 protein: CASSLGTGGSYEQYF. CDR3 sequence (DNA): TGTGCCAGCAGCCTCGGGACAGGAGGATCCTACGAGCAGTACTTC.

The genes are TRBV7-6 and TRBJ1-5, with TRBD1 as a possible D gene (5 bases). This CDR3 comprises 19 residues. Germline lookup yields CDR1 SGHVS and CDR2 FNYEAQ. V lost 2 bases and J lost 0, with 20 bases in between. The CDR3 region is CASSLFPPQPGYSNQPQHF. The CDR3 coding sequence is TGTGCCAGCAGCTTATTCCCCCCACAACCAGGGTATAGCAATCAGCCCCAGCATTTT. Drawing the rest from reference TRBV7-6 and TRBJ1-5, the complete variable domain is GAGVSQSPRYKVTKRGQDVALRCDPISGHVSLYWYRQALGQGPEFLTYFNYEAQQDKSGLPNDRFSAERPEGSISTLTIQRTEQRDSAMYRCASSLFPPQPGYSNQPQHFGDGTRLSIL.

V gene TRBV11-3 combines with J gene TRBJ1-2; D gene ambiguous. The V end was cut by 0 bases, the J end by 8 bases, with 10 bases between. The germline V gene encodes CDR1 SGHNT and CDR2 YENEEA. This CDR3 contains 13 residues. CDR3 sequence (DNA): TGTGCCAGCAGCTTAGACGGACGAGGGGGCTACACCTTC. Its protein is CASSLDGRGGYTF.

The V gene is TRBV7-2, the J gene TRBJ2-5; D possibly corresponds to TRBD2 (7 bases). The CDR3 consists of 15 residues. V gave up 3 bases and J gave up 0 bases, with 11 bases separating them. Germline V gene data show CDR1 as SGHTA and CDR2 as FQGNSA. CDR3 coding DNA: TGTGCCAGCAGCTTCACGGGGGGCAACCAAGAGACCCAGTACTTC. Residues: CASSFTGGNQETQYF. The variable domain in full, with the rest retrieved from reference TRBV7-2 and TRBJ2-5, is GAGVSQSPSNKVTEKGKDVELRCDPISGHTALYWYRQSLGQGLEFLIYFQGNSAPDKSGLPSDRFSAERTGGSVSTLTIQRTQQEDSAVYLCASSFTGGNQETQYFGPGTRLLVL.

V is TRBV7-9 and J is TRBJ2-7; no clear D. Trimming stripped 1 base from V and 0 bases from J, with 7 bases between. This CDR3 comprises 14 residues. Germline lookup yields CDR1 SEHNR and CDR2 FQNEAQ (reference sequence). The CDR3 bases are TGTGCCAGCAGCTTAGGAGTCGGCTCCTACGAGCAGTACTTC. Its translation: CASSLGVGSYEQYF.